This entry is about one TCR beta chain. Methods used by the authors: Estimation of nucleated cell counts relied on the amplification of reference gene primers. TCRdb's table, derived via immunoSEQ multiplex PCR, lists solely in-frame clones and lacks some. That table furnishes V, J and clone size, whereas the DNA furnished D and trimming. Among approximately 160,000 clones listed, about 86% were seen once. The data derive from a study of blood T cell repertoires in COVID-19. The germline V gene encodes CDR1 ENHRY and CDR2 SYGVKD. This CDR3 is 18 amino acids long. J lost 6 bases, V lost 3 bases, and 14 bases had no gene match.

Specimen: peripheral blood. This rearrangement joins TRBV10-3 to TRBJ1-6; 7 nucleotides match TRBD1. The sequence was obtained from a middle-aged man with active or convalescent COVID-19. This CDR3 is CAISEATGTASPNSPLHF. As DNA, the CDR3 is TGTGCCATCAGTGAAGCAACCGGGACAGCAAGCCCTAATTCACCCCTCCACTTT.